This T cell receptor beta chain was recorded in a study of identical twins. Study conclusions and caveats: Out-of-frame alpha sequences shared by twins were enriched for low generation probability. For out-of-frame beta sequences, excess twin sharing was weaker.

Regarding this clonotype: The antigen remains undetermined.

A universal primer site was added by template switching, and unique molecular identifiers were carried by the cDNA. Using its own MiXCR run on the 5' RACE reads, TCRdb lists one record per CDR3 protein. The sample shows about 18,000 distinct CDR3 sequences, just under 70% of them seen only once. The donors were all healthy and Caucasian. The material sequenced was memory (CD45RO+) T cells sorted from blood. The TCR comes from a woman aged 18-29 years in good health. This table probably holds off-target reads from a library built for another chain.

Here the CDR3 reads CASSLVGTSYEQYF. The CDR3 region has the DNA TGTGCCAGCAGCTTAGTAGGGACCTCCTACGAGCAGTACTTC. The genes are TRBV7-2 and TRBJ2-7; the D call may be TRBD1 or TRBD2 (5 bases each). CDR1 SGHTA and CDR2 FQGNSA come from the germline V gene. The CDR3 consists of 14 residues. Trimming pared 1 base from V and 0 bases from J, leaving 7 bases between.